The present entry profiles one TCR beta chain with its context. What it recognizes is unknown. This record comes from a study of cytomegalovirus exposure and HLA in healthy donors. Findings of the study overall: A further, later analysis showed that HLA-associated TCR beta chains (compared with equally common others) were more clonally expanded. Researchers reported in a later analysis that common viral pathogens appeared linked to several top clusters.

This PCR relied on a set of 60 Vbeta primers and 13 Jbeta primers. Clones were sequenced by immunoSEQ multiplex PCR, and TCRdb holds only the in-frame ones, with some missing. Here the sample spans fewer than 150,000 clones, roughly 80% being singletons. The germline V gene encodes CDR1 MNHNY and CDR2 SVGAGI (reference sequence). The CDR3 spans 14 residues. With 7 bases removed from V and 3 bases from J, the gap between germline ends came to 12 bases. The sequencing sample was made of PBMCs. V usage is TRBV6-6 and J usage is TRBJ2-2, with D possibly being TRBD1 (6 bases). The TCR sequence derives from a female donor in good health and CMV-seropositive. The CDR3 sequence: CASTVDSYTGELFF. The DNA of the CDR3 is TGTGCCAGCACCGTGGACAGCTACACCGGGGAGCTGTTTTTT.